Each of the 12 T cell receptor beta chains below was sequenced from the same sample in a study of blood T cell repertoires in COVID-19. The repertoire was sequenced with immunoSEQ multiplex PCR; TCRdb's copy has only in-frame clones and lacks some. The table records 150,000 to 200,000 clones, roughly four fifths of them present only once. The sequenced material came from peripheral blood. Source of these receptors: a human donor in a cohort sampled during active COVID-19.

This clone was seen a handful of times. The CDR3 DNA sequence: TGTGCCATCAGTGAGTCTACAGGGGGCTATAATTCACCCCTCCACTTT. Amino acids: CAISESTGGYNSPLHF. The chain couples TRBV10-3 to TRBJ1-6; 8 positions match TRBD1. This CDR3 has 16 amino acids. With V trimmed by 0 bases and J by 3 bases, 1 base remained unmatched. In germline, CDR1 is ENHRY, CDR2 SYGVKD.

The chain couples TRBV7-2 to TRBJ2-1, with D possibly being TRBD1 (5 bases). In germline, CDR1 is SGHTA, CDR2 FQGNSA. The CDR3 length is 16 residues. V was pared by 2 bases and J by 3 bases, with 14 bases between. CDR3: CASSLKDRGIYNEQFF. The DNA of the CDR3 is TGTGCCAGCAGCTTAAAAGACAGAGGAATCTACAATGAGCAGTTCTTC.

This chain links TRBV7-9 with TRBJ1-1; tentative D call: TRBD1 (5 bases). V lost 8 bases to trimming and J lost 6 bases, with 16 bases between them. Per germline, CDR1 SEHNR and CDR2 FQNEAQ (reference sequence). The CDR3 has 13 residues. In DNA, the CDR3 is TGTGCCAGCGTTTCCCCCTGGGGCCCTGAAGCTTTCTTT. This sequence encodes CASVSPWGPEAFF.

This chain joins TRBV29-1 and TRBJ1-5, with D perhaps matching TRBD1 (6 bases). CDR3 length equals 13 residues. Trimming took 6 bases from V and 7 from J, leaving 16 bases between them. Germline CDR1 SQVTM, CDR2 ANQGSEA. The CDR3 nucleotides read TGCAGCGTGGTCACGGCGGGGGGCCAGCCCCAGCATTTT. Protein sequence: CSVVTAGGQPQHF.

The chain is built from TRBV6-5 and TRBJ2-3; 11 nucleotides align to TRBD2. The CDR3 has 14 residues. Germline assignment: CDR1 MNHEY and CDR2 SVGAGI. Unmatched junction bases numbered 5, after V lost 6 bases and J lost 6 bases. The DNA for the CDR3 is TGTGCCAGCAGAAAAACTAGCGGGAGCGATACGCAGTATTTT. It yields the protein CASRKTSGSDTQYF.

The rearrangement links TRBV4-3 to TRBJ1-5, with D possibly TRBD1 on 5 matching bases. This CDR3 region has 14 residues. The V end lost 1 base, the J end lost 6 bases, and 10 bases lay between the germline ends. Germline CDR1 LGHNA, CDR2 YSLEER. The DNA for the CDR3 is TGCGCCAGCAGCCAAGTTAGGGGAGGTCAGCCCCAGCATTTT. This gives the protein CASSQVRGGQPQHF.

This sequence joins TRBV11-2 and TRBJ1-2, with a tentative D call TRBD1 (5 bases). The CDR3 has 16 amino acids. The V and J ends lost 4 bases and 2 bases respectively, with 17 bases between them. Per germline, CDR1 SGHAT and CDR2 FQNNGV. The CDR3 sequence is CASSSLRTRGNYGYTF. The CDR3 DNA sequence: TGTGCCAGCAGCTCCCTTAGGACTCGGGGGAACTATGGCTACACCTTC.

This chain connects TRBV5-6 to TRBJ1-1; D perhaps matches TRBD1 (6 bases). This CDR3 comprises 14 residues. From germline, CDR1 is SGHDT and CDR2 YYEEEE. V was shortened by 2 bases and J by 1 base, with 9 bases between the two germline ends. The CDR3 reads CASSFDRKNTEAFF. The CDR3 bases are TGTGCCAGCAGCTTTGACAGGAAGAACACTGAAGCTTTCTTT. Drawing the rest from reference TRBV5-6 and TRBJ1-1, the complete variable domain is DAGVTQSPTHLIKTRGQQVTLRCSPKSGHDTVSWYQQALGQGPQFIFQYYEEEERQRGNFPDRFSGHQFPNYSSELNVNALLLGDSALYLCASSFDRKNTEAFFGQGTRLTVV.

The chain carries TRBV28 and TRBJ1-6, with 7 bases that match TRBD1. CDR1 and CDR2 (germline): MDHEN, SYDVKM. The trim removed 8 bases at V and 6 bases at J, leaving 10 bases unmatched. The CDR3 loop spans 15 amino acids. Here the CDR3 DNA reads TGTGCCAGCCTTCGTAGGGGGCAGGGTAATTCACCCCTCCACTTT. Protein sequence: CASLRRGQGNSPLHF.

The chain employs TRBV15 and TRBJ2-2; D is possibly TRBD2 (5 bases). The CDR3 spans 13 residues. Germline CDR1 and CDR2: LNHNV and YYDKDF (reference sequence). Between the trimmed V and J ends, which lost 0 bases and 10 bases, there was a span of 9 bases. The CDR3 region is CATSRDAEAELFF. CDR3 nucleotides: TGTGCCACCAGCAGAGATGCGGAGGCGGAGCTGTTTTTT.

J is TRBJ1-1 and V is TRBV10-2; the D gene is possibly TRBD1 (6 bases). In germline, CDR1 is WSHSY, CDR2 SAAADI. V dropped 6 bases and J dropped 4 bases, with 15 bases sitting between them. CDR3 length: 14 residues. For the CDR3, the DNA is TGCGCCAGCAGGGGAGGGGGGATGGCCACTGAAGCTTTCTTT. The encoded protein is CASRGGGMATEAFF.

Here the CDR3 reads CASSDWGGRGGEVDTEAFF. CDR3 sequence (DNA): TGTGCCAGCAGTGACTGGGGGGGGAGGGGCGGAGAGGTGGACACTGAAGCTTTCTTT. This chain connects TRBV6-4 to TRBJ1-1, with a weak D call TRBD1 (5 bases). This CDR3 has 19 residues. Trimming took 1 base from V and 3 from J, leaving 24 bases between them. CDR1 is MRHNA and CDR2 is SNTAGT in the germline V gene.